A single sample is the source of the 22 T cell receptor beta chains below, sequenced in a study of cytomegalovirus exposure and HLA in healthy donors. This PCR relied on a set of 60 Vbeta primers and 13 Jbeta primers. The protocol was immunoSEQ multiplex PCR, while the TCRdb copy is restricted to in-frame clones and leaves out a portion. The table records over 70,000 clones, 65% to 75% of them present only once. The sample consisted of PBMCs. All receptors derive from a man aged 25-45 years in good health and CMV-seropositive.

J is TRBJ2-5 and V is TRBV28, with 11 bases that match TRBD2. J lost 5 bases, V lost 2 bases, and 7 bases had no gene match. This CDR3 has 16 amino acids. The germline CDR1 and CDR2 sequences are MDHEN and SYDVKM. CDR3 protein: CASSLGSGRARETQYF. The CDR3 DNA follows: TGTGCCAGCAGTTTAGGTAGCGGGAGGGCCCGTGAGACCCAGTACTTC.

The chain is built from TRBV5-1 and TRBJ2-1; possible D gene TRBD1, 5 bases. The CDR3 runs to 16 residues. CDR1 SGHRS and CDR2 YFSETQ come from the germline V gene. Trimming pared 1 base from V and 2 bases from J, leaving 13 bases between. CDR3 nucleotide sequence: TGCGCCAGCAGCTTGATTTCAGGGATGGCCTACAATGAGCAGTTCTTC. Protein sequence: CASSLISGMAYNEQFF.

The gene calls are TRBV2 and TRBJ1-5; 10 bases align to TRBD1. CDR3 length equals 17 residues. CDR1 is SNHLY, CDR2 FYNNEI, per germline. J lost 4 bases, V lost 3 bases, and 9 bases had no gene match. CDR3: CASSDSPGQGRNQPQHF. The CDR3 DNA sequence: TGTGCCAGCAGTGACTCTCCGGGACAGGGGAGAAATCAGCCCCAGCATTTT.

V usage is TRBV19 and J usage is TRBJ1-2, with D possibly being TRBD1 (5 bases). This CDR3 spans 14 amino acids. Germline lookup yields CDR1 LNHDA and CDR2 SQIVND (reference sequence). Trimming left V 8 bases short and J 1 base short, with 14 bases between. Here the CDR3 DNA reads TGTGCCAGTGGGCGCGAGACAGTTAACTATGGCTACACCTTC. This codes for CASGRETVNYGYTF.

The table lists this clone with a count of one. The chain employs TRBV7-2 and TRBJ1-4, with TRBD1 matching over 7 bases. The CDR3 has 15 residues. Germline trimming cut 1 base from V and 2 bases from J; bases unmatched to any gene: 1. CDR1 and CDR2 from the germline V gene are SGHTA and FQGNSA. The CDR3 DNA reads TGTGCCAGCAGCTTAGTACAGGGGACTAATGAAAAACTGTTTTTT. Translation gives CASSLVQGTNEKLFF.

The rearrangement links TRBV15 to TRBJ1-4, with 10 bases identical to TRBD1. This CDR3 is built from 17 residues. Germline CDR1 and CDR2: LNHNV and YYDKDF (reference sequence). The V gene end was trimmed by 0 bases and the J gene end by 4 bases; junction bases not matched to a gene: 5. The CDR3 sequence: CATSREDRGGFNEKLFF. DNA for the CDR3: TGTGCCACCAGCAGAGAGGACAGGGGGGGATTTAATGAAAAACTGTTTTTT.

The V gene is TRBV28, the J gene TRBJ1-2, with 8 positions matching TRBD1. This CDR3 has 17 amino acids. V shed 4 bases, J shed 4 bases, and the junction held 14 bases outside the gene matches. CDR1 MDHEN and CDR2 SYDVKM come from the germline V gene. DNA of the CDR3: TGTGCCAGCAGTTCTACGGGACAGGTTCCCCTGGGCTATGGCTACACCTTC. It translates to CASSSTGQVPLGYGYTF.

The CDR3 DNA reads TGCGCCAGCAGCTTCGACCCGGGACAGGTCTCCTACGAGCAGTACTTC. The encoded protein is CASSFDPGQVSYEQYF. The genes are TRBV5-1 and TRBJ2-7; 8 nucleotides align to TRBD1. J gave up 0 bases and V 2 bases, and 7 bases lay outside the gene matches. Germline V lookup: CDR1 SGHRS, CDR2 YFSETQ. The CDR3 spans 16 residues.

Concerning this clone: Germline and junction disagree at one end, which may indicate a read error. This chain links TRBV2 with TRBJ1-5; 9 bases match TRBD1. Germline V gives CDR1 SNHLY, CDR2 FYNNEI. The CDR3 length is 17 residues. CDR3 coding DNA: TGTGCCAGCACTGGGACAGGGACCGAATATAGCAATCAGCCCCAGAATTTT. Its protein is CASTGTGTEYSNQPQNF.

The CDR3 region is CASSHPGQGADQDTQYF. CDR3 sequence (DNA): TGCGCCAGCAGCCACCCCGGACAGGGGGCTGATCAAGATACGCAGTATTTT. The rearrangement uses TRBV4-1 and TRBJ2-3, with 11 bases that match TRBD1. Unmatched junction bases numbered 10, after V lost 3 bases and J lost 5 bases. Germline-derived CDR1 and CDR2 are MGHRA and YSYEKL. The CDR3 length is 17 residues.

The genes are TRBV27 and TRBJ2-1; D is undetermined. The length of the CDR3 is 13 residues. V was shortened by 5 bases and J by 5 bases, with 10 bases between the two germline ends. Germline CDR1 and CDR2: MNHEY and SMNVEV (reference sequence). The CDR3 region is CASSHVFNNEQFF. The CDR3 DNA reads as TGTGCCAGCAGTCATGTTTTCAACAATGAGCAGTTCTTC.

This chain uses TRBV30 with TRBJ1-5, with no clear D. V was trimmed by 3 bases and J by 5 bases, leaving 11 bases between them. Germline CDR1 GTSNPN, CDR2 SVGIG (reference sequence). The CDR3 consists of 13 residues. CDR3 nucleotide sequence: TGTGCCTGGAGCGCCGAGAGAGATCAGCCCCAGCATTTT. It specifies CAWSAERDQPQHF.

The chain couples TRBV4-2 to TRBJ1-1; the match to TRBD1 covers 10 bases. The V gene's germline CDR1 is LGHNA and CDR2 YNFKEQ. Unmatched junction bases numbered 12, after V lost 0 bases and J lost 11 bases. This CDR3 is built from 16 residues. CDR3 protein: CASSQEGSGQGRRAFF. CDR3 sequence (DNA): TGTGCCAGCAGCCAAGAGGGTTCGGGACAGGGGAGAAGGGCTTTCTTT.

Concerning this clone itself: An end of the junction does not agree with germline; a read error may underlie this. The rearrangement joins TRBV6-8 to TRBJ1-5, with 11 positions matching TRBD1. CDR3 length: 15 amino acids. CDR1 and CDR2 from the germline V gene are MNHGY and SAAAGT. Here the CDR3 reads CATGDRGFGNQPQNF. As DNA, the CDR3 is TGTGCCACAGGGGACAGGGGGTTCGGAAATCAGCCCCAGAATTTT.

The chain joins TRBV9 to TRBJ1-1; 10 positions agree with TRBD1. Germline V CDR1 and CDR2: SGDLS, YYNGEE. CDR3 length equals 16 residues. The V gene end was trimmed by 2 bases and the J gene end by 1 base; junction bases not matched to a gene: 5. The CDR3, as DNA: TGTGCCAGCAGCGTGGGACAGGGGAGAAGGAACACTGAAGCTTTCTTT. Its protein product is CASSVGQGRRNTEAFF.

This clone was seen a single time. The chain uses TRBV4-1 and TRBJ2-7; 7 positions agree with TRBD1. CDR1 is MGHRA, CDR2 YSYEKL, per germline. The CDR3 is 14 residues long. V was pared by 3 bases and J by 2 bases, with 4 bases of the junction left unmatched. This CDR3 is CASSHRDRAYEQYF. CDR3 in DNA: TGCGCCAGCAGCCACCGGGACAGAGCCTACGAGCAGTACTTC.

The rearrangement joins TRBV29-1 to TRBJ1-5, with D uncertain. This CDR3 has 12 residues. The ends were cut back, 3 bases at V and 0 bases at J, with 3 bases in the middle. CDR1 SQVTM and CDR2 ANQGSEA come from the germline V gene. Here the CDR3 DNA reads TGCAGCGTTGACAATAGCAATCAGCCCCAGCATTTT. It codes for CSVDNSNQPQHF. Drawing the rest from reference TRBV29-1 and TRBJ1-5, the complete variable domain is SAVISQKPSRDICQRGTSLTIQCQVDSQVTMMFWYRQQPGQSLTLIATANQGSEATYESGFVIDKFPISRPNLTFSTLTVSNMSPEDSSIYLCSVDNSNQPQHFGDGTRLSIL.

V and J are TRBV7-9 and TRBJ2-5; D possibly corresponds to TRBD2 (6 bases). The CDR3 covers 13 residues. Trimming pared 5 bases from V and 1 base from J, leaving 8 bases between. The germline V gene has CDR1 SEHNR and CDR2 FQNEAQ (reference sequence). The CDR3 protein is CASSRSGQETQYF. The CDR3 DNA sequence: TGTGCCAGCAGCCGTAGCGGCCAAGAGACCCAGTACTTC.

The chain employs TRBV11-3 and TRBJ1-1; no definite D call. Germline assignment: CDR1 SGHNT and CDR2 YENEEA. CDR3 length: 16 amino acids. V lost 5 bases and J 3 bases, leaving 19 bases between the germline ends. The CDR3 sequence: CASSLLTRNGDTEAFF. The CDR3 nucleotides read TGTGCCAGCAGCCTCCTAACCCGGAATGGAGACACTGAAGCTTTCTTT.

To note about this clone: In the same sample, other DNA sequences code for this CDR3. This rearrangement joins TRBV30 to TRBJ2-5, with 10 bases lining up with TRBD1. V dropped 3 bases and J dropped 8; count of bases not matched to a gene: 9. This CDR3 is built from 14 residues. CDR1 is GTSNPN and CDR2 is SVGIG in the germline V gene (reference sequence). CDR3 sequence: CAWRQTGGRLTQYF. In nucleotides, the CDR3 is TGTGCCTGGAGACAGACAGGGGGCAGGTTAACCCAGTACTTC. Complete variable domain (other parts from reference TRBV30 and TRBJ2-5): SQTIHQWPATLVQPVGSPLSLECTVEGTSNPNLYWYRQAAGRGLQLLFYSVGIGQISSEVPQNLSASRPQDRQFILSSKKLLLSDSGFYLCAWRQTGGRLTQYFGPGTRLLVL.

The chain employs TRBV6-6 and TRBJ1-1; the D is unclear. V dropped 0 bases and J dropped 7 bases, with 3 bases sitting between them. The germline gives CDR1 MNHNY, CDR2 SVGAGI (reference sequence). CDR3 length: 11 residues. The CDR3 DNA reads as TGTGCCAGCAGTTACTCTCGTGAAGCTTTCTTT. The encoded protein is CASSYSREAFF.

The chain links TRBV29-1 to TRBJ2-1; D perhaps matches TRBD2 (6 bases). With 8 bases removed from V and 0 bases from J, the gap between germline ends came to 14 bases. The CDR3 has 14 amino acids. CDR1 and CDR2 from the germline V gene are SQVTM and ANQGSEA. The CDR3: CSSSYGSSYNEQFF. CDR3 bases: TGCAGCAGCTCCTACGGGAGCTCCTACAATGAGCAGTTCTTC.